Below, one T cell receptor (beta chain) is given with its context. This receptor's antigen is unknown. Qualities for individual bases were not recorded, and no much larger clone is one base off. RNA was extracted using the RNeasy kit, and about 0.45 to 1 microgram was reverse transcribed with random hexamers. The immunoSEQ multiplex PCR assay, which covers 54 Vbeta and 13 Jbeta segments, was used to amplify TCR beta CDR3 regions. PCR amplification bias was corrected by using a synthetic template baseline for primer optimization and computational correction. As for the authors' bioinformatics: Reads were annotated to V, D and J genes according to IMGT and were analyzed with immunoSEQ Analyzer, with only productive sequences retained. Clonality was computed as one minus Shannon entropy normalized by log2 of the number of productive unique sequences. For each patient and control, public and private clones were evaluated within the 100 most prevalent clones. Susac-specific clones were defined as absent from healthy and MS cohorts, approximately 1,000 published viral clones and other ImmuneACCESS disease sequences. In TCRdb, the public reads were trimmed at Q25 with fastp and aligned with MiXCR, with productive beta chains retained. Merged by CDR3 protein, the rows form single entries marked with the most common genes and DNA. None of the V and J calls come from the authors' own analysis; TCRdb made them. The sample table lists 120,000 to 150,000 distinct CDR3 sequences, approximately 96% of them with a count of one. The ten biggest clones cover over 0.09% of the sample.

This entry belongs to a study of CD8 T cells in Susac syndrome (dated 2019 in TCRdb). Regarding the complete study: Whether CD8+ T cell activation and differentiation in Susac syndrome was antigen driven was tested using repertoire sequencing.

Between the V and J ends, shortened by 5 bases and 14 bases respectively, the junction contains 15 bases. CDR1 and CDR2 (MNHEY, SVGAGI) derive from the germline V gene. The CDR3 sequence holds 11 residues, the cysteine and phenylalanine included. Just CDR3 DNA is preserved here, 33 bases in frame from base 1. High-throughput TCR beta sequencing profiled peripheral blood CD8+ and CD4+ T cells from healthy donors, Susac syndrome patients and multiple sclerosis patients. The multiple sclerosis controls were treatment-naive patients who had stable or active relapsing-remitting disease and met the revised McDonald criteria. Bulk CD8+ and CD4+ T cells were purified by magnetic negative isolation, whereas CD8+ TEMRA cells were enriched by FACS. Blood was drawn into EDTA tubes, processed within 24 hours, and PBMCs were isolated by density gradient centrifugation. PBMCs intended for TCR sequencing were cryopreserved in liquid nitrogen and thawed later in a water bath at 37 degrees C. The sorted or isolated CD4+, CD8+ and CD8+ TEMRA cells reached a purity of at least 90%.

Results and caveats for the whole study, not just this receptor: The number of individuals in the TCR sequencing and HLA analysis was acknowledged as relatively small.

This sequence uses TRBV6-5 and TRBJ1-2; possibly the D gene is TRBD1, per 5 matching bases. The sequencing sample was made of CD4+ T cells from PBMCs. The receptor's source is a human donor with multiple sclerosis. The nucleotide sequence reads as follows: TGTGCCAGCAGTACCCCGGGACCCCCAACCTTC. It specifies CASSTPGPPTF.